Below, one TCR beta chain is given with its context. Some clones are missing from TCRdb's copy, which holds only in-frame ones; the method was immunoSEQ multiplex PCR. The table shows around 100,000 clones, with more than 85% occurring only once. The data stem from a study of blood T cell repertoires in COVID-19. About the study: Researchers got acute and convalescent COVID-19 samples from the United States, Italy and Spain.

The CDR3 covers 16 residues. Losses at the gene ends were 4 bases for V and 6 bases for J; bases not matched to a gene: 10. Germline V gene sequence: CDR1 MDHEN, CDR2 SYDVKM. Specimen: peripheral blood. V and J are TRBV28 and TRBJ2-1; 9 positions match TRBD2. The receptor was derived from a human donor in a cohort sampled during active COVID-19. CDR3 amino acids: CASSSPGGGVGNEQFF. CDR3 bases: TGTGCCAGCAGTTCCCCCGGCGGGGGGGTGGGCAATGAGCAGTTCTTC.